This T cell receptor (beta chain) was sequenced for a study of T cells in localized non-small cell lung cancer. Worth noting for this clone: The antigen remains undetermined.

Germline loops: CDR1 SEHNR, CDR2 FQNEAQ (reference sequence). With V trimmed by 3 bases and J by 0 bases, 4 bases remained unmatched. The CDR3 extends over 15 amino acids. Clones were sequenced by immunoSEQ multiplex PCR, and TCRdb holds only the in-frame ones, with some missing. The data contain around 35,000 clones, 93% of them singletons. Study observations and caveats: Within adjacent lung there appeared a median around 60 of the top 100 tumor clones.

This sequence originates from a female donor older than 55 with stage I lung adenocarcinoma. J is TRBJ2-7 and V is TRBV7-9; the match to TRBD2 covers 8 bases. Specimen: peripheral blood, collected before any cancer treatment. CDR3 sequence: CASSFGGGRSYEQYF. The CDR3 DNA reads TGTGCCAGCAGCTTTGGCGGGGGGCGCTCCTACGAGCAGTACTTC.